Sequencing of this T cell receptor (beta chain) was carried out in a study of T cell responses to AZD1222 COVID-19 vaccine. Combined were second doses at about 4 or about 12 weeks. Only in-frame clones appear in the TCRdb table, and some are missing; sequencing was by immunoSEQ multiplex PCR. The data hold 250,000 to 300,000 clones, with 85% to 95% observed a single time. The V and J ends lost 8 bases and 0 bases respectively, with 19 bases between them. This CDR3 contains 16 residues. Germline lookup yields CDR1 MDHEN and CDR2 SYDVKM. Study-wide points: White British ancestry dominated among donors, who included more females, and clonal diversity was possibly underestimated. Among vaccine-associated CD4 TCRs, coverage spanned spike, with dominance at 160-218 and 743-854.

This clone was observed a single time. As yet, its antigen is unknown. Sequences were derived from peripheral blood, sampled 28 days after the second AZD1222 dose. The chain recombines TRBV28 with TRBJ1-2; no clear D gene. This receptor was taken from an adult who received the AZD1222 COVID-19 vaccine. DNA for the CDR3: TGTGCCAGCGGTAGTTTGTTCGAAAATACTAACTATGGCTACACCTTC. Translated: CASGSLFENTNYGYTF.